This TCR beta chain was obtained from a study of brain metastases from non-small cell lung cancer. Trimming removed 2 bases from V and 2 bases from J, with 3 bases in between. Germline lookup yields CDR1 SGHNT and CDR2 YYREEE (reference sequence). This CDR3 has 12 amino acids. Study-wide findings and caveats: Fewer infiltrating T cells were found in brain metastases than primaries. Expanded T-cell clones appeared in around 64% of brain metastases over primaries.

Produced via immunoSEQ multiplex PCR; TCRdb's table is partial and in-frame only. The table has fewer than 5,500 clones, roughly 88% seen once; the top ten hold about 6.8%. With respect to this clone: The target antigen is unknown.

The sequence derives from a donor aged 40 or older with non-small cell lung cancer. What was sequenced was primary lung tumor tissue. The chain combines TRBV5-4 with TRBJ2-3; no reliable D call. The CDR3 loop reads CASSLATDTQYF. Here the CDR3 DNA reads TGTGCCAGCAGCTTAGCCACAGATACGCAGTATTTT.